A selection of T cell receptor beta chains follows, all from one sample in a study of blood T cell repertoires in COVID-19. The table came from immunoSEQ multiplex PCR; TCRdb's copy has only in-frame clones and leaves some out. In the table there are around 120,000 clones, about 75% of which are singletons. The sample comprised peripheral blood. The receptors were sampled from an older man with acute or convalescent COVID-19. Each CDR3 is given with its conserved first and last residue. D genes are given only for firm matches. The size field is filled for only some rows; it gives once, few, many or a size class.

>-|-|TRBJ2-3|TRBV5-6
CASTRTGSTDTQYF
TGTGCCAGCACCCGGACGGGGTCCACAGATACGCAGTATTTT
>-|-|TRBJ2-7|TRBV7-9
CASSLGGSVREQYF
TGTGCCAGCAGCCTGGGGGGATCGGTCCGCGAGCAGTACTTC
>-|-|TRBJ1-3|TRBV29-1
CSAKLAAGPGNTIYF
TGCAGCGCCAAACTGGCGGCTGGCCCAGGAAACACCATATATTTT
>once|-|TRBJ2-5|TRBV6-5
CASSYWDLGETQYF
TGTGCCAGCAGTTACTGGGACTTAGGGGAGACCCAGTACTTC
>few|-|TRBJ1-2|TRBV28
CASSLLGALGYTF
TGTGCCAGCAGTTTATTGGGGGCGCTGGGCTACACCTTC
>-|TRBD1|TRBJ2-7|TRBV2
CASRGQVGEQYF
TGTGCCAGCAGAGGACAGGTGGGGGAGCAGTACTTC
>-|-|TRBJ2-5|TRBV15
CATSLGGAYQETQYF
TGTGCCACCAGCCTTGGGGGCGCGTACCAAGAGACCCAGTACTTC
>-|TRBD2|TRBJ2-5|TRBV18
CASSLRTSGQETQYF
TGTGCCAGCTCGCTAAGGACTAGCGGTCAAGAGACCCAGTACTTC
>few|-|TRBJ2-2|TRBV4-3
CASSRGGLGTGELFF
TGCGCCAGCAGCCGAGGAGGGTTAGGCACCGGGGAGCTGTTTTTT
>-|TRBD2|TRBJ2-1|TRBV6-5
CASSPLAGEGYEQFF
TGTGCCAGCAGTCCTCTAGCGGGAGAGGGGTATGAGCAGTTCTTC
>-|TRBD1|TRBJ2-7|TRBV5-4
CASSFLTGTGTPYEQYF
TGTGCCAGCAGCTTCTTAACCGGGACAGGAACACCCTACGAGCAGTACTTC
>-|TRBD1|TRBJ2-1|TRBV12-5
CASGLAGGQANEQFF
TGTGCTAGTGGTTTGGCCGGGGGACAGGCCAATGAGCAGTTCTTC
>-|-|TRBJ1-5|TRBV28
CASSLPAAKPQHF
TGTGCCAGCAGTTTACCGGCGGCAAAGCCCCAGCATTTT
>-|-|TRBJ1-1|TRBV9
CASSVAGENTEAFF
TGTGCCAGCAGCGTAGCAGGGGAGAACACTGAAGCTTTCTTT
>-|TRBD2|TRBJ2-2|TRBV19
CASLAEGAGELFF
TGTGCGTCACTAGCGGAAGGGGCCGGGGAGCTGTTTTTT
>once|-|TRBJ2-7|TRBV5-6
CASSTYYRPSYEQYF
TGTGCCAGCAGCACCTATTACAGGCCTTCCTACGAGCAGTACTTC
>-|-|TRBJ2-3|TRBV28
CASSLAEYTDTQYF
TGTGCCAGCAGTTTAGCGGAATATACAGATACGCAGTATTTT